This T cell receptor (beta chain) is from a study of OX40 agonist ivuxolimab in advanced cancers. Turning to the study itself: Patients with hepatocellular carcinoma, melanoma, renal cell or head and neck cancer made up the dose-escalation patients. Partial responses were achieved by three patients, of whom one had hepatocellular carcinoma and two had cutaneous melanoma.

Remarks on this clone: The antigen remains undetermined.

The CDR3 is made up of 13 amino acids. The V gene lost 5 bases and the J gene lost 5 bases, with 13 bases spanning the gap. The germline V gene has CDR1 MDHEN and CDR2 SYDVKM. Profiling relied on immunoSEQ multiplex PCR, and the TCRdb table lists in-frame clones only, not all of them. The profile shows 3,000 to 3,500 clones, about 70% of them singletons. The study's findings and limits: There were, on average, more expanded clones in CD8+ T cells than in CD4+.

Sequences were derived from CD4+ or CD8+ T cells sorted from blood, sampled in a trial of the OX40 agonist ivuxolimab. The rearrangement links TRBV28 to TRBJ2-7; the D gene is possibly TRBD1 (6 bases). The TCR sequence derives from an adult with an advanced solid tumor such as melanoma, head and neck, liver or kidney cancer. The CDR3 is CASSQLQGHEQYF. As DNA, the CDR3 is TGTGCCAGCAGTCAATTACAGGGTCACGAGCAGTACTTC.